The present TCR beta chain was sequenced within a study of CD8+ T cells in alopecia areata. Study-wide background: Tofacitinib therapy took 6 to 18 months; 6 months off drug came after. Overall study results and limits: There was only one nonresponder, so it was unclear how baseline CD8+ expansion relates to response. Scalp clonality, together with expanded CD8+ clones among the top 100, fell significantly with tofacitinib. Sharing of TCRs across patients appeared less clear than in mice, possibly for HLA-related reasons.

The V end lost 6 bases, the J end lost 0 bases, and 15 bases lay between the germline ends. The CDR3 sequence is 15 residues long. Germline values: CDR1 GTSNPN, CDR2 SVGIG (reference sequence). Sample treatment: oral pan-JAK inhibitor, 5-10 mg twice daily. In its sample, this clone was seen once. Its antigen is currently unknown. Reverse transcription of extracted RNA yielded cDNA, which provided the sequencing template. Sequenced by immunoSEQ multiplex PCR; TCRdb stores in-frame clones only, minus some. The table includes about 190,000 clones, more than 55% detected once. Sample: CD4+ T cells sorted from blood, taken at week 4, from a patient treated with tofacitinib. This sequence joins TRBV30 and TRBJ2-1; D remains ambiguous. This clonotype was obtained from a human donor with alopecia areata. CDR3 protein: CACTYGYRSYNEQFF. The CDR3 nucleotides read TGTGCCTGTACTTACGGGTACCGCTCCTACAATGAGCAGTTCTTC. Full variable domain (outside the CDR3, taken from reference TRBV30 and TRBJ2-1): SQTIHQWPATLVQPVGSPLSLECTVEGTSNPNLYWYRQAAGRGLQLLFYSVGIGQISSEVPQNLSASRPQDRQFILSSKKLLLSDSGFYLCACTYGYRSYNEQFFGPGTRLTVL.